The 22 T cell receptor beta chains listed next were all sequenced from one sample in a study of T cell repertoires in cytomegalovirus infection. Via MiXCR, TCRdb re-called the reads, giving one row per CDR3 protein. The sample carries about 260,000 distinct CDR3 sequences, approximately 8.3% recorded once. Sequencing used PBMCs. Every receptor here comes from a human donor in good health (CMV status not recorded). Some clones in this sample may be carry-over from other donors' samples.

This clonotype occurred a few times. This sequence joins TRBV4-2 and TRBJ1-1; no clear D. This CDR3 is 15 amino acids long. Germline V gives CDR1 LGHNA, CDR2 YNFKEQ. V was pared by 0 bases and J by 3 bases, with 11 bases between. The CDR3 DNA follows: TGTGCCAGCAGCCAAGAAGGTCGAGAGGACACTGAAGCTTTCTTT. Its translation: CASSQEGREDTEAFF.

This clonotype showed up just a few times. The chain links TRBV15 to TRBJ2-5, with 8 positions matching TRBD1. Trimming removed 3 bases from V and 5 bases from J; junction bases left unmatched: 8. The germline CDR1 and CDR2 sequences are LNHNV and YYDKDF (reference sequence). The CDR3 is 15 residues long. CDR3 loop: CATSRVRQGLETQYF. In nucleotides, the CDR3 is TGTGCCACCAGCAGGGTACGACAGGGGTTGGAGACCCAGTACTTC.

The sample holds many counts of this clonotype. Relative to the germline gene, one junction end is altered; a read error may explain this. The CDR3 here is CANSGGRGYGYTF. CDR3 nucleotide sequence: TGTGCCAACAGTGGGGGGCGCGGCTATGGCTACACCTTC. J is TRBJ1-2 and V is TRBV28; maybe TRBD1 (6 bases). Germline loops: CDR1 MDHEN, CDR2 SYDVKM. This CDR3 spans 13 amino acids.

This clonotype was seen repeatedly, ten times or more. The chain carries TRBV12-3 or TRBV12-4 and TRBJ2-2; perhaps TRBD1 as D (5 bases). This CDR3 is 16 amino acids long. The ends were cut back, 6 bases at V and 13 bases at J, with 27 bases in the middle. The CDR3 region is CASSPLGHPPVTGLFF. CDR3 in DNA: TGTGCCAGCAGCCCCCTAGGACATCCCCCCGTTACTGGGCTGTTTTTT.

This clonotype occurred many times. The chain carries TRBV11-2 and TRBJ2-7, with 8 positions matching TRBD1. CDR3 size: 15 residues. The J segment lost 2 bases and the V segment lost 5 bases, leaving 8 bases of the junction unmatched. Germline loops: CDR1 SGHAT, CDR2 FQNNGV. The CDR3 loop reads CASSRSDRGPYEQYF. In DNA form, the CDR3 reads TGTGCCAGCAGCCGGAGCGACAGGGGACCCTACGAGCAGTACTTC.

This clonotype was recorded many times. The V and J genes are TRBV10-2 and TRBJ2-7, with unresolved D. This CDR3 contains 15 residues. Germline V lookup: CDR1 WSHSY, CDR2 SAAADI. V shed 10 bases and J shed 3 bases, with 22 bases lying between them. DNA of the CDR3: TGCGCCACCCGCCGGACGGATACGGTAGTCTACGAGCAGTACTTC. Protein product: CATRRTDTVVYEQYF.

This clonotype showed up many times. The chain has TRBV6-1 and TRBJ2-7; D remains ambiguous. CDR1 and CDR2 (germline): MNHNS, SASEGT. V gave up 6 bases and J gave up 7 bases, with 16 bases separating them. CDR3 size: 13 residues. The CDR3 is CASRPRLHGEQYF. CDR3 DNA sequence: TGTGCCAGCAGGCCCCGGCTCCACGGAGAGCAGTACTTC.

This clonotype was seen at least ten times. The chain carries TRBV6-2 or TRBV6-3 and TRBJ1-1; D may be TRBD1 (6 bases). CDR1 is MNHEY, CDR2 SVGEGT, per germline. This CDR3 comprises 12 residues. The V and J ends lost 6 bases and 5 bases respectively, with 10 bases between them. Here the CDR3 reads CASRYRETEAFF. Written as DNA, the CDR3 is TGTGCCAGCAGATACAGGGAGACTGAAGCTTTCTTT.

The table lists this clonotype with many counts. The chain recombines TRBV27 with TRBJ1-2; 7 nucleotides agree with TRBD1. Unmatched junction bases numbered 14, after V lost 3 bases and J lost 1 base. Looked up from germline, CDR1 is MNHEY and CDR2 is SMNVEV (reference sequence). CDR3 length: 18 residues. CDR3 bases: TGTGCCAGCAGTTTCCGAGGGGGCGCGGGGACGATTAACTATGGCTACACCTTC. It is translated as CASSFRGGAGTINYGYTF.

This clonotype was counted at least ten times. The chain combines TRBV7-2 with TRBJ1-2; D is undetermined. The CDR3 sequence is 13 residues long. Between the trimmed V and J ends, which lost 2 bases and 2 bases, there was a span of 6 bases. Germline V gene lookup returns CDR1 SGHTA and CDR2 FQGNSA. The CDR3: CASSLLWNYGYTF. CDR3 bases: TGTGCCAGCAGCTTACTTTGGAACTATGGCTACACCTTC.

There are many counts of this clonotype. The chain links TRBV12-3 or TRBV12-4 to TRBJ2-5; D not certain. The CDR3 totals 14 residues. The ends were cut back, 6 bases at V and 4 bases at J, with 15 bases in the middle. The CDR3, as DNA: TGTGCCAGCAGCCGCTTAGGTATCGGAGAGACCCAGTACTTC. Translated: CASSRLGIGETQYF.

This clonotype came up many times. V gene TRBV7-2 combines with J gene TRBJ2-7; 7 nucleotides line up with TRBD2. Per the germline V gene, CDR1 is SGHTA and CDR2 is FQGNSA. The V gene end was trimmed by 4 bases and the J gene end by 8 bases; junction bases not matched to a gene: 17. The CDR3 covers 16 residues. In DNA form, the CDR3 reads TGTGCCAGCAGCTCCCCATCCCGGAGCGGGAAGGAAAAGCAGTACTTC. This gives the protein CASSSPSRSGKEKQYF.

This clonotype was detected ten times or more. The chain recombines TRBV7-2 with TRBJ1-4, with D perhaps matching TRBD1 (5 bases). V gave up 3 bases and J gave up 3 bases, with 14 bases separating them. The germline CDR1 and CDR2 sequences are SGHTA and FQGNSA. The CDR3 extends over 16 amino acids. The CDR3: CASSLRAGGANEKLFF. In DNA form, the CDR3 reads TGTGCCAGCAGCTTGCGGGCCGGAGGGGCTAATGAAAAACTGTTTTTT.

V is TRBV27 and J is TRBJ1-2, with 9 bases matching TRBD1. V was pared by 3 bases and J by 0 bases, with 2 bases of the junction left unmatched. CDR3 length: 15 amino acids. Germline V gene sequence: CDR1 MNHEY, CDR2 SMNVEV (reference sequence). CDR3 sequence: CASSFRTGANYGYTF. Here the CDR3 DNA reads TGTGCCAGCAGTTTTCGGACAGGGGCTAACTATGGCTACACCTTC.

This clonotype was observed many times. The CDR3: CASSLVNNSPLHF. The CDR3 bases are TGTGCCAGCAGCCTCGTAAATAATTCACCCCTCCACTTT. The genes are TRBV7-3 and TRBJ1-6; D uncertain. The germline V gene encodes CDR1 SGHTA and CDR2 FQGTGA. This CDR3 contains 13 residues. V shed 5 bases and J shed 5 bases, with 7 bases lying between them. Together with reference TRBV7-3 and TRBJ1-6, the CDR3 gives the full variable domain: GAGVSQTPSNKVTEKGKYVELRCDPISGHTALYWYRQSLGQGPEFLIYFQGTGAADDSGLPNDRFFAVRPEGSVSTLKIQRTERGDSAVYLCASSLVNNSPLHFGNGTRLTVT.

This clonotype came up many times. The V and J genes are TRBV7-2 and TRBJ2-5; no clear D gene. This CDR3 is built from 12 residues. Germline V gene data show CDR1 as SGHTA and CDR2 as FQGNSA. The ends were cut back, 5 bases at V and 0 bases at J, with 4 bases in the middle. The CDR3: CASSRNQETQYF. The DNA of the CDR3 is TGTGCCAGCAGCAGAAACCAAGAGACCCAGTACTTC.

This chain joins TRBV20-1 and TRBJ2-5; no firm D call. Trimming pared 8 bases from V and 4 bases from J, leaving 8 bases between. The CDR3 totals 10 residues. Germline loops: CDR1 DFQATT, CDR2 SNEGSKA (reference sequence). DNA of the CDR3: TGCAGTTCCTGGGCAGAGACCCAGTACTTC. Residues: CSSWAETQYF.

The rearrangement joins TRBV15 to TRBJ1-2, with D hard to call. The V gene's germline CDR1 is LNHNV and CDR2 YYDKDF (reference sequence). CDR3 length: 12 amino acids. Trimming took 4 bases from V and 2 from J, leaving 5 bases between them. CDR3 region: CATSTINYGYTF. The CDR3 DNA sequence: TGTGCCACCAGCACAATAAACTATGGCTACACCTTC.

This clonotype was found many times. J is TRBJ2-1 and V is TRBV7-2, with TRBD1 matching over 8 bases. Germline V gives CDR1 SGHTA, CDR2 FQGNSA. The junction had 5 bases not matched to a gene; V was cut back by 3 bases and J by 7 bases. The CDR3 sequence is 14 residues long. The CDR3 protein is CASSFRQGTNEQFF. The DNA for the CDR3 is TGTGCCAGCAGCTTCAGACAGGGGACAAATGAGCAGTTCTTC.

The table lists this clonotype with a count of one. This chain links TRBV20-1 with TRBJ2-1, with 16 nucleotides matching TRBD2. This CDR3 is built from 14 residues. CDR1 and CDR2 from the germline V gene are DFQATT and SNEGSKA (reference sequence). V trimming: 5 bases; J trimming: 10 bases; junction bases outside the gene matches: 5. The CDR3 DNA is TGCAGTGCTGCCCCGGGACTAGCGGGAGGGGAGCAGTTCTTC. It translates to CSAAPGLAGGEQFF.

The chain couples TRBV19 to TRBJ1-5; no reliable D call. Per the germline V gene, CDR1 is LNHDA and CDR2 is SQIVND (reference sequence). Trimming shortened V by 6 bases and J by 2 bases, and 8 bases separated the two germline ends. The length of the CDR3 is 13 residues. CDR3 nucleotides: TGTGCCAGTAGGTACAGAGGCAATCAGCCCCAGCATTTT. Its translation: CASRYRGNQPQHF. Drawing the rest from reference TRBV19 and TRBJ1-5, the complete variable domain is DGGITQSPKYLFRKEGQNVTLSCEQNLNHDAMYWYRQDPGQGLRLIYYSQIVNDFQKGDIAEGYSVSREKKESFPLTVTSAQKNPTAFYLCASRYRGNQPQHFGDGTRLSIL.

This chain links TRBV20-1 with TRBJ1-3; no reliable D call. Per germline, CDR1 DFQATT and CDR2 SNEGSKA (reference sequence). Deletions cut 1 base from V and 0 bases from J, with 13 bases between. This CDR3 is built from 16 residues. CDR3 region: CSARVGILNSGNTIYF. In DNA, the CDR3 is TGCAGTGCTAGAGTTGGGATCCTCAACTCTGGAAACACCATATATTTT.